These 22 T cell receptor beta chains came from one sample sequenced in a study of CD8 T cells in Susac syndrome. RNA amounts of roughly 0.5 to 1 ug underwent reverse transcription with random hexamers. TCRdb passed the immunoSEQ multiplex PCR reads through MiXCR, listing each CDR3 protein once. Among a few hundred thousand distinct CDR3 sequences listed, 95% were seen once. Sequenced sample: CD4+ T cells from PBMCs. These receptors all stem from a human donor with multiple sclerosis.

The rearrangement uses TRBV29-1 and TRBJ1-2, with a tentative D call TRBD1 (6 bases). The CDR3 length is 13 residues. V gave up 0 bases and J gave up 6 bases, with 11 bases separating them. CDR1 and CDR2 (germline): SQVTM, ANQGSEA. The CDR3 here is CSVEDSGVNGYTF. In nucleotides, the CDR3 is TGCAGCGTTGAAGATTCAGGGGTAAATGGCTACACCTTC.

Only one count was recorded for this clonotype. CDR3 protein: CASSSPGQLDEAFF. CDR3 in DNA: TGTGCCAGCAGTTCCCCGGGACAGCTGGATGAAGCTTTCTTT. The chain is built from TRBV27 and TRBJ1-1; TRBD1 matches at 7 bases. The trim removed 4 bases at V and 7 bases at J, leaving 9 bases unmatched. The germline V gene has CDR1 MNHEY and CDR2 SMNVEV (reference sequence). CDR3 length: 14 amino acids.

J is TRBJ2-1 and V is TRBV14; 13 bases line up with TRBD2. Per germline, CDR1 SGHDN and CDR2 FVKESK. This CDR3 contains 15 residues. V trimming: 4 bases; J trimming: 6 bases; junction bases outside the gene matches: 3. For the CDR3, the DNA is TGTGCCAGCAGCCTAGGACTAGCGGGAGTCAATGAGCAGTTCTTC. Its translation is CASSLGLAGVNEQFF.

This clonotype has only one observation. This chain joins TRBV20-1 and TRBJ2-7, with 13 bases matching TRBD2. Germline V CDR1 and CDR2: DFQATT, SNEGSKA (reference sequence). Trimming cost V 6 bases and J 7 bases; bases outside gene matches: 9. The CDR3 contains 14 residues. The CDR3 DNA sequence: TGCAGTGCGCTCGGACTAGCGGGAGTGAAGGAGCAGTACTTC. As protein: CSALGLAGVKEQYF.

The chain has TRBV15 and TRBJ2-3; 11 bases are shared with TRBD2. Germline V gene sequence: CDR1 LNHNV, CDR2 YYDKDF (reference sequence). This CDR3 is built from 18 residues. V was clipped by 1 base and J by 3 bases; unmatched bases: 9. This CDR3 reads CATSRVPRTSGLTDTQYF. Here the CDR3 DNA reads TGTGCCACCAGCAGAGTTCCCAGGACTAGCGGGTTGACAGATACGCAGTATTTT. The variable domain in full, completed from reference TRBV15 and TRBJ2-3, reads DAMVIQNPRYQVTQFGKPVTLSCSQTLNHNVMYWYQQKSSQAPKLLFHYYDKDFNNEADTPDNFQSRRPNTSFCFLDIRSPGLGDTAMYLCATSRVPRTSGLTDTQYFGPGTRLTVL.

V usage is TRBV19 and J usage is TRBJ1-2; the match to TRBD1 covers 9 bases. Germline values: CDR1 LNHDA, CDR2 SQIVND (reference sequence). The CDR3 is 16 amino acids. J was trimmed by 1 base and V by 7 bases; bases with no gene match: 10. Here the CDR3 DNA reads TGTGCCAGTACTCCTCGGGGGACAGGGATTAACTATGGCTACACCTTC. Translation gives CASTPRGTGINYGYTF. Variable domain in full (rest from reference TRBV19 and TRBJ1-2): DGGITQSPKYLFRKEGQNVTLSCEQNLNHDAMYWYRQDPGQGLRLIYYSQIVNDFQKGDIAEGYSVSREKKESFPLTVTSAQKNPTAFYLCASTPRGTGINYGYTFGSGTRLTVV.

This sequence joins TRBV18 and TRBJ1-6, with D uncertain. Germline CDR1 and CDR2: KGHSH and LQKENI. V lost 0 bases, J lost 6 bases, and 3 bases lay in between. This CDR3 has 13 residues. Here the CDR3 DNA reads TGTGCCAGCTCACCACCGGCTAATTCACCCCTCCACTTT. Translated: CASSPPANSPLHF.

The chain links TRBV18 to TRBJ2-5; possibly TRBD1 for D (5 bases). Germline V gene data show CDR1 as KGHSH and CDR2 as LQKENI. V lost 2 bases to trimming and J lost 4 bases, with 14 bases between them. This CDR3 spans 15 amino acids. The CDR3 nucleotides are TGTGCCAGCTCACCAACATCGGCAGGGCGAGAGACCCAGTACTTC. Translated: CASSPTSAGRETQYF. Complete variable domain (other parts from reference TRBV18 and TRBJ2-5): NAGVMQNPRHLVRRRGQEARLRCSPMKGHSHVYWYRQLPEEGLKFMVYLQKENIIDESGMPKERFSAEFPKEGPSILRIQQVVRGDSAAYFCASSPTSAGRETQYFGPGTRLLVL.

The chain joins TRBV18 to TRBJ2-1; perhaps TRBD2 as D (7 bases). In germline, CDR1 is KGHSH, CDR2 LQKENI. The CDR3 is 14 amino acids. V was pared by 3 bases and J by 5 bases, with 11 bases between. In DNA, the CDR3 is TGTGCCAGCTCACCCGGGGGGCCGCACAATGAGCAGTTCTTC. Protein product: CASSPGGPHNEQFF.

The J gene is TRBJ2-1, the V gene TRBV15, with 7 bases that match TRBD2. The CDR3 sequence is 18 residues long. The germline CDR1 and CDR2 sequences are LNHNV and YYDKDF (reference sequence). V dropped 0 bases and J dropped 7; count of bases not matched to a gene: 15. CDR3 loop: CATSRDSGTPRISNEQFF. The CDR3 DNA sequence: TGTGCCACCAGCAGAGACAGCGGGACTCCGCGAATTAGTAATGAGCAGTTCTTC.

The chain employs TRBV24-1 and TRBJ2-5; D may be TRBD1 (6 bases). Germline values: CDR1 KGHDR, CDR2 SFDVKD. The CDR3 covers 16 residues. Trimming cost V 3 bases and J 4 bases, with 17 bases left between them. The DNA for the CDR3 is TGTGCCACCAGTGATCTGGGACACCGGACACCAGAGACCCAGTACTTC. Its protein is CATSDLGHRTPETQYF.

The V call is TRBV5-6, the J call TRBJ2-5, with no clear D. CDR1 is SGHDT, CDR2 YYEEEE, per germline. V was shortened by 4 bases and J by 3 bases, with 4 bases between the two germline ends. The CDR3 has 11 amino acids. This CDR3 is CASSIEETQYF. CDR3 in DNA: TGTGCCAGCAGCATTGAAGAGACCCAGTACTTC.

V usage is TRBV6-5 and J usage is TRBJ1-1; D unresolved. Looked up from germline, CDR1 is MNHEY and CDR2 is SVGAGI. Trimming stripped 2 bases from V and 8 bases from J, with 12 bases between. The CDR3 spans 13 residues. The CDR3 DNA is TGTGCCAGCAGTTACCTTGCGACACACGAAGCTTTCTTT. It specifies CASSYLATHEAFF.

V is TRBV27 and J is TRBJ2-3, with D tentatively TRBD2 (6 bases). CDR3 length: 16 residues. Per germline, CDR1 MNHEY and CDR2 SMNVEV (reference sequence). Trimming left V 1 base short and J 1 base short, with 12 bases between. CDR3 residues: CASSLFRDSGTDTQYF. CDR3 bases: TGTGCCAGCAGTTTATTCAGGGACTCTGGCACAGATACGCAGTATTTT.

This chain links TRBV5-1 with TRBJ1-2; D remains unclear. Trimming pared 4 bases from V and 4 bases from J, leaving 11 bases between. This CDR3 region has 13 residues. Germline loops: CDR1 SGHRS, CDR2 YFSETQ. The CDR3 coding sequence is TGCGCCAGCAGCGGACTTGCGGCCTATGGCTACACCTTC. Translating it yields CASSGLAAYGYTF.

The chain employs TRBV7-9 and TRBJ2-5; D is undetermined. Trimming removed 8 bases from V and 3 bases from J, with 19 bases in between. This CDR3 region has 15 residues. The V gene's germline CDR1 is SEHNR and CDR2 FQNEAQ (reference sequence). In nucleotides, the CDR3 is TGTGCCAGCGTCCCCCTGGGGTCTTTCGAAGAGACCCAGTACTTC. Translation gives CASVPLGSFEETQYF.

The chain is built from TRBV6-1 and TRBJ2-7; D not certain. Germline CDR1 reads MNHNS; CDR2 reads SASEGT. Trimming shortened V by 3 bases and J by 11 bases, and 11 bases separated the two germline ends. The CDR3 contains 11 residues. In nucleotides, the CDR3 is TGTGCCAGCAGTGAGGAAAGCGTGGAGTACTTC. It translates to CASSEESVEYF.

V gene TRBV7-8 combines with J gene TRBJ1-5, with D perhaps matching TRBD1 (5 bases). This CDR3 comprises 15 residues. Germline V gives CDR1 SGHVS, CDR2 FQNEAQ. Trimming removed 5 bases at V and 3 bases at J, with 14 bases between. CDR3 sequence reads: CASSPDGDHNQPQHF. CDR3 in DNA: TGTGCCAGCAGCCCAGACGGGGACCACAATCAGCCCCAGCATTTT.

The J gene is TRBJ2-7, the V gene TRBV20-1, with D perhaps matching TRBD1 (6 bases). The V and J ends lost 0 bases and 2 bases respectively, with 8 bases between them. Per germline, CDR1 DFQATT and CDR2 SNEGSKA (reference sequence). This CDR3 is built from 13 residues. The CDR3 region is CSARDPGAYEQYF. The CDR3 DNA reads TGCAGTGCTAGAGATCCAGGGGCCTACGAGCAGTACTTC.

Only one count was recorded for this clonotype. This rearrangement joins TRBV27 to TRBJ2-7; D perhaps matches TRBD1 (5 bases). The germline V gene has CDR1 MNHEY and CDR2 SMNVEV (reference sequence). The CDR3 spans 13 residues. V dropped 5 bases and J dropped 3 bases, with 11 bases sitting between them. Here the CDR3 DNA reads TGTGCCAGCAGTACCACCGACAGCTACGAGCAGTACTTC. Amino acids: CASSTTDSYEQYF.

CDR3 loop: CASSRGLAGNPYEQYF. In nucleotides, the CDR3 is TGCGCCAGCAGCCGGGGACTAGCGGGAAACCCCTACGAGCAGTACTTC. The V gene is TRBV4-1, the J gene TRBJ2-7, with TRBD2 matching 13 bases. The CDR3 totals 16 residues. V shed 4 bases, J shed 2 bases, and the junction held 5 bases outside the gene matches. CDR1 is MGHRA and CDR2 is YSYEKL in the germline V gene.

This chain connects TRBV9 to TRBJ1-2; 7 bases match TRBD1. Germline CDR1 is SGDLS and CDR2 is YYNGEE. V lost 0 bases, J lost 4 bases, and 6 bases stayed unmatched. The CDR3 runs 15 residues. For the CDR3, the DNA is TGTGCCAGCAGCGTAGTCGAGGCAGGGGGCTATGGCTACACCTTC. Translated: CASSVVEAGGYGYTF. Full variable domain (missing parts from reference TRBV9 and TRBJ1-2): DSGVTQTPKHLITATGQRVTLRCSPRSGDLSVYWYQQSLDQGLQFLIQYYNGEERAKGNILERFSAQQFPDLHSELNLSSLELGDSALYFCASSVVEAGGYGYTFGSGTRLTVV.